The rows below give T cell receptor beta chains drawn from one sample of a study of cytomegalovirus exposure and HLA in healthy donors. Using immunoSEQ multiplex PCR, the repertoire was profiled, and TCRdb retains in-frame clones only, with some absent. This sample's clone table lists 50,000 to 70,000 clones. Sequencing was performed on PBMCs. The receptors come from a male donor in good health and CMV-seronegative. CDR3s include the opening cysteine and the closing phenylalanine or tryptophan. D genes are given only for firm matches. Not all rows give a size; the values are once, few, many and, for expanded clones, a class.

D gene,J gene,clone size,V gene,CDR3 DNA,CDR3 protein
TRBD1,TRBJ2-6,-,TRBV7-3,TGTGCCAGCAGCCGGACAGGGGTTGGGGCCAACGTCCTGACTTTC,CASSRTGVGANVLTF
TRBD1,TRBJ1-6,-,TRBV29-1,TGCAGCGTTGAACTGGACAGGGATTCACCCCTCCACTTT,CSVELDRDSPLHF
-,TRBJ1-4,-,TRBV6-6,TGTGCCACGGAGGGGACCGCCGAAAAACTGTTTTTT,CATEGTAEKLFF
-,TRBJ1-2,-,TRBV28,TGTGCCAGCAGTTTAGGCCGAGGAGGCTACACCTTC,CASSLGRGGYTF
-,TRBJ1-2,-,TRBV18,TGTGCCAGCTCACTCGGGGGGACTAACTATGGCTACACCTTC,CASSLGGTNYGYTF
-,TRBJ2-5,-,TRBV18,TGTGCCAGCCTCCTGGACAGCCACGAGACCCAGTACTTC,CASLLDSHETQYF
TRBD1,TRBJ1-2,-,TRBV6-6,TGTGCCAGCGGGGACAGGGGTAGGTCCCTGCCCTACACCTTC,CASGDRGRSLPYTF
-,TRBJ2-7,medium-sized,TRBV7-2,TGTGCCAGCAGCTTAGAAGGCTCTCCGGGCTCCTACGAGCAGTACTTC,CASSLEGSPGSYEQYF
-,TRBJ1-1,-,TRBV4-1,TGCGCCAGCAGCCCCCACGGACTGGGGACTGAAGCTTTCTTT,CASSPHGLGTEAFF
TRBD2,TRBJ2-1,-,TRBV5-4,TGTGCCAGCAGCAGAGTAGCGGGGGGGGTCAATGAGCAGTTCTTC,CASSRVAGGVNEQFF
-,TRBJ1-5,-,TRBV9,TGTGCCAGCAGCCCCACCGGGGGGCAGCCCCAGCATTTT,CASSPTGGQPQHF
TRBD1,TRBJ1-1,-,TRBV7-3,TGTGCCAGCAGCACACAGGGGTCCACTGAAGCTTTCTTT,CASSTQGSTEAFF
-,TRBJ1-3,-,TRBV2,TGTGCCAGCAGCTTACGGCAGGCCCGCTCTGGAAACACCATATATTTT,CASSLRQARSGNTIYF
-,TRBJ2-1,-,TRBV2,TGTGCCAGCAGACCGGAGGCCTACAATGAGCAGTTCTTC,CASRPEAYNEQFF
-,TRBJ1-1,-,TRBV29-1,TGCAGCGTGGGAGACACTGAAGCTTTCTTT,CSVGDTEAFF
TRBD2,TRBJ2-5,-,TRBV5-1,TGCGCCAGCAGCTTGTTAGCGGGGGGGGAGAACCAGTACTTC,CASSLLAGGENQYF
-,TRBJ1-1,-,TRBV6-1,TGTGCCAGCAGTGTTCGGGGGGCGAGCACTGAAGCTTTCTTT,CASSVRGASTEAFF
TRBD2,TRBJ2-3,-,TRBV7-3,TGTGCCAGCAGCCGCGGGACTAGCGGGAACCCTAGCACAGATACGCAGTATTTT,CASSRGTSGNPSTDTQYF
-,TRBJ1-6,-,TRBV9,TGTGCCAGCAGCGCTCACCCGGATACCCGGGGGGGTTCACCCCTCCACTTT,CASSAHPDTRGGSPLHF
TRBD1,TRBJ2-7,-,TRBV7-9,TGTGCCAGCAGCTTACCCGGACAGGTTAATCAGCAGTACTTC,CASSLPGQVNQQYF